The rows below give T cell receptor beta chains drawn from one sample of a study of shared clonotypes between healthy human individuals. The method was immunoSEQ multiplex PCR; TCRdb's version includes in-frame clones alone and lacks a portion of them. The sample lists about 1 million clones, 65% to 75% seen once, with approximately 1.5% in the top ten. Sample: memory CD4+ T cells sorted from blood. Receptors were obtained from a man younger than 35 in good health. CDR3s include the opening cysteine and the closing phenylalanine or tryptophan. D genes are given only for firm matches. A row's size may be missing; if present it is once, few, many or a size class.

d_gene	v_gene	j_gene	abundance	CDR3nt	CDR3aa
.	TRBV5-1	TRBJ1-3	.	TGCGCCAGCAGTCCAGAAGGGTCCTCTGGAAACACCATATATTTT	CASSPEGSSGNTIYF
.	TRBV28	TRBJ1-5	.	TGTGCCAGCAGTCCGGGGACAATCAACAATCAGCCCCAGCATTTT	CASSPGTINNQPQHF
TRBD1	TRBV7-9	TRBJ1-3	.	TGTGCCAGCAGTAGACAGGGGCCCTCTGGAAACACCATATATTTT	CASSRQGPSGNTIYF
TRBD1	TRBV19	TRBJ1-5	.	TGTGCCAGTAGACAAACAGGGGTCAATCAGCCCCAGCATTTT	CASRQTGVNQPQHF
.	TRBV5-4	TRBJ2-3	.	TGTGCCAGCAGCCCCGGGACCTCCACTGGGGCAGATACGCAGTATTTT	CASSPGTSTGADTQYF
TRBD1	TRBV10-3	TRBJ1-2	.	TGTGCCATCAGATGGGACAGGTCGGATGGCTACACCTTC	CAIRWDRSDGYTF
.	TRBV11-2	TRBJ2-1	.	TGTGCCAGCAGCCCCAACAGGGCCGAGCAGTTCTTC	CASSPNRAEQFF
.	TRBV19	TRBJ2-3	many	TGTGCCAGTAGTATAGCGATAACAGATACGCAGTATTTT	CASSIAITDTQYF
TRBD2	TRBV11-2	TRBJ2-7	.	TGTGCCAGCAGCTCCTCTAGCGGGGGGTCCTACGAGCAGTACTTC	CASSSSSGGSYEQYF
.	TRBV18	TRBJ2-7	once	TGTGCCAGCTCACCCGGAGGGGCGGGTCAGAGCTCCTACGAGCAGTACTTC	CASSPGGAGQSSYEQYF
TRBD1	TRBV2	TRBJ2-7	few	TGTGCCAGCAGTGAAGACAGGGGGCTCACCTACGAGCAGTACTTC	CASSEDRGLTYEQYF
TRBD2	TRBV5-1	TRBJ2-1	many	TGCGCCAGCAGGTCCGGGACTAGCGGGAGCCCCAAGGATAATGAGCAGTTCTTC	CASRSGTSGSPKDNEQFF
.	TRBV15	TRBJ2-5	.	TGTGCCACCAGCAGAGATCAAGGGTACCAAGAGACCCAGTACTTC	CATSRDQGYQETQYF
.	TRBV5-4	TRBJ2-7	.	TGTGCCAGCAGCTTAAATCGGGAGAACTCCTACGAGCAGTACTTC	CASSLNRENSYEQYF
.	TRBV29-1	TRBJ1-1	few	TGCAGCGCAATGGCCGGGGGAAACACTGAAGCTTTCTTT	CSAMAGGNTEAFF
.	TRBV5-1	TRBJ1-3	.	TGCGCCAGCAGCTTGCCTGGAAACACCATATATTTT	CASSLPGNTIYF
TRBD1	TRBV9	TRBJ2-7	.	TGTGCCAGCAGCGTAATGGGACAGGGTTCCTACGAGCAGTACTTC	CASSVMGQGSYEQYF